This TCR beta chain was captured in a study of beta chain features in type 1 diabetes. Study-wide points: PCR might preferentially amplify shorter templates, equally in patients and controls. Type 1 diabetes patients had TCRB CDR3s that were shorter (moderately but significantly so) in all four CD4+ subsets.

This CDR3 spans 14 amino acids. V was pared by 3 bases and J by 0 bases, with 1 base of the junction left unmatched. The V gene's germline CDR1 is SGHTA and CDR2 FQGNSA. Expressed TCRB transcripts were sequenced after all isolated RNA was converted to cDNA. Roughly 3.5 million reads per sample were averaged for naive, central memory and regulatory samples. Sequencing used immunoSEQ multiplex PCR; TCRdb keeps in-frame clones, though not all of them. The table records roughly 330,000 clones, 8% to 13% of them present only once. A heparinised blood draw that averaged around 110 mL was obtained once from each donor. This clone was observed once. Antigen unknown.

The chain couples TRBV7-2 to TRBJ2-5, with 7 bases fitting TRBD1. The source material was naive CD4+ T cells from blood. The receptor was isolated from a woman in her 30s in good health. The CDR3 nucleotides are TGTGCCAGCAGCTTCGGGACAGACCAAGAGACCCAGTACTTC. It specifies CASSFGTDQETQYF.